One and the same sample provided the 3 T cell receptor beta chains below, sequenced in a study of Tregs in tolerant kidney transplant recipients. TCRdb keeps only in-frame clones here, not all; method: immunoSEQ multiplex PCR. The sample has about 240,000 clones; roughly four fifths are singletons. Sequences were obtained from CD4+ T cells from blood. Source of these receptors: a human donor in good health.

The rearrangement links TRBV29-1 to TRBJ1-1; D is unresolved. This CDR3 comprises 13 residues. The germline V and J ends were trimmed by 4 bases and 1 base, with 10 bases remaining between them. CDR1 is SQVTM and CDR2 is ANQGSEA in the germline V gene. CDR3 region: CSVGGISNTEAFF. The CDR3 DNA reads as TGCAGCGTTGGAGGGATATCGAACACTGAAGCTTTCTTT. The entire variable domain, with the rest obtained from reference TRBV29-1 and TRBJ1-1, is as follows: SAVISQKPSRDICQRGTSLTIQCQVDSQVTMMFWYRQQPGQSLTLIATANQGSEATYESGFVIDKFPISRPNLTFSTLTVSNMSPEDSSIYLCSVGGISNTEAFFGQGTRLTVV.

The rearrangement links TRBV11-2 to TRBJ1-2, with 9 bases matching TRBD1. V lost 5 bases and J lost 5; bases outside the gene matches: 12. CDR1 is SGHAT and CDR2 is FQNNGV in the germline V gene. This CDR3 contains 16 residues. Here the CDR3 DNA reads TGTGCCAGCAGCCCTGGGGGGGGACAGGGCTGGTATGGCTACACCTTC. Translated, it gives CASSPGGGQGWYGYTF.

The genes are TRBV19 and TRBJ2-6; D unclear. Germline lookup yields CDR1 LNHDA and CDR2 SQIVND (reference sequence). The germline V and J ends were trimmed by 3 bases and 0 bases, with 3 bases remaining between them. This CDR3 has 14 residues. This CDR3 reads CASSMISGANVLTF. Here the CDR3 DNA reads TGTGCCAGTAGTATGATCTCTGGGGCCAACGTCCTGACTTTC. The complete variable domain, with remaining parts taken from reference TRBV19 and TRBJ2-6, reads DGGITQSPKYLFRKEGQNVTLSCEQNLNHDAMYWYRQDPGQGLRLIYYSQIVNDFQKGDIAEGYSVSREKKESFPLTVTSAQKNPTAFYLCASSMISGANVLTFGAGSRLTVL.